The sequence of this T cell receptor (beta chain) was determined in a study of blood T cell repertoires in COVID-19. Clones were read by immunoSEQ multiplex PCR, and TCRdb kept only the in-frame ones, dropping some. The repertoire holds about 250,000 clones, around 86% seen once, with around 1.8% in the top ten. Trimming took 4 bases from V and 0 from J; bases not matched to a gene: 6. The CDR3 consists of 16 residues. In germline, CDR1 is MNHEY, CDR2 SMNVEV (reference sequence). The receptor comes from a man between 35 and 55 years old who had recovered from COVID-19. Sample: PBMCs or T cells enriched from blood (not recorded which). The rearrangement uses TRBV27 and TRBJ1-5; TRBD1 agrees at 7 bases. In DNA, the CDR3 is TGTGCCAGCAGTTCAGGGACAGATAATAGCAATCAGCCCCAGCATTTT. The encoded protein is CASSSGTDNSNQPQHF.